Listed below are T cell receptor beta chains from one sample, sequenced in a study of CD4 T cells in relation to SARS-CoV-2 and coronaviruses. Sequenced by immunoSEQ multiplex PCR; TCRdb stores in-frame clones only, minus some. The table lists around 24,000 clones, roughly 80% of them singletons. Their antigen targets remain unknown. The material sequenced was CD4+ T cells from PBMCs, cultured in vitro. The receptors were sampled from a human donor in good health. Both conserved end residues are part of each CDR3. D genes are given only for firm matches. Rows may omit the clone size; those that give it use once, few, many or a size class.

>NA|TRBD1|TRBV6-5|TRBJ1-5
CASRGTGGGNQPQHF
TGTGCCAGCAGGGGGACAGGGGGTGGCAATCAGCCCCAGCATTTT
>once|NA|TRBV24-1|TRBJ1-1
CATRGGSNTEAFF
TGTGCAACCAGAGGGGGATCGAACACTGAAGCTTTCTTT
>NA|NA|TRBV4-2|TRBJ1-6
CASKGDSPLHF
TGTGCCAGCAAGGGGGATTCACCCCTCCACTTT
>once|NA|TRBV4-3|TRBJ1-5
CASSQDGKRNQPQHF
TGCGCCAGCAGCCAAGATGGAAAAAGGAATCAGCCCCAGCATTTT
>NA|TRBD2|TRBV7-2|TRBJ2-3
CASSSSGRSDTQYF
TGTGCCAGCAGCTCTAGCGGGAGGTCAGATACGCAGTATTTT
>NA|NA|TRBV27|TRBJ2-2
CASSLRGYDTGELFF
TGTGCCAGCAGTTTAAGAGGGTACGACACCGGGGAGCTGTTTTTT
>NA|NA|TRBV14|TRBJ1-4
CASALQGFNEKLFF
TGTGCCAGCGCCCTACAGGGATTTAATGAAAAACTGTTTTTT
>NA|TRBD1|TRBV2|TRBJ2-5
CAETRGRYQETQYF
TGTGCCGAGACAAGGGGGCGTTACCAAGAGACCCAGTACTTC
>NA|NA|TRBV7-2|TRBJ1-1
CASSPLGVKAFF
TGTGCCAGCAGCCCCCTAGGCGTCAAAGCTTTCTTT
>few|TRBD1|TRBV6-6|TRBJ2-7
CASASGGYEQYF
TGTGCCAGCGCGTCAGGGGGCTACGAGCAGTACTTC
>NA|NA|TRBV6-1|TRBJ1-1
CASSESRGSEAFF
TGTGCCAGCAGTGAATCAAGAGGGTCTGAAGCTTTCTTT
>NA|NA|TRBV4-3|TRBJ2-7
CASSQDRFANGASPYEQYF
TGCGCCAGCAGCCAAGATAGGTTCGCTAACGGGGCTAGCCCCTACGAGCAGTACTTC
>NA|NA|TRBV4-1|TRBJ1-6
CASSQDLGPLHF
TGCGCCAGCAGCCAAGACCTGGGGCCCCTCCACTTT
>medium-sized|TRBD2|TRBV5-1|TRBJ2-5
CASSSLRGGETQYF
TGCGCCAGCAGCTCGCTACGGGGGGGTGAGACCCAGTACTTC
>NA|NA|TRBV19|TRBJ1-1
CASSPREWVMNTEAFF
TGTGCCAGTAGTCCCAGGGAGTGGGTTATGAACACTGAAGCTTTCTTT
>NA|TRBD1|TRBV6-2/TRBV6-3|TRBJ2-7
CASSTQGQGIPYEQYF
TGTGCCAGCAGTACCCAGGGACAGGGAATTCCCTACGAGCAGTACTTC
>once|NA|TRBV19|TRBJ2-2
CASSIEGAGELFF
TGTGCCAGTAGTATAGAAGGGGCCGGGGAGCTGTTTTTT
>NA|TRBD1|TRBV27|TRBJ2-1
CASSRSGQGPKNEQFF
TGTGCCAGCAGTAGGTCAGGACAGGGCCCTAAGAATGAGCAGTTCTTC
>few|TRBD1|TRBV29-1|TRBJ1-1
CSVVINRGRTEAFF
TGCAGCGTTGTCATAAACAGGGGACGGACTGAAGCTTTCTTT
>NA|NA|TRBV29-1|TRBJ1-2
CSVVRAGRYGYTF
TGCAGCGTGGTGCGGGCGGGAAGATATGGCTACACCTTC
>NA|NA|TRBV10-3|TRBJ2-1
CAISEGAGDEQFF
TGTGCCATCAGTGAGGGGGCAGGGGATGAGCAGTTCTTC
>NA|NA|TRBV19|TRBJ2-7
CASSIGQARTSYEQYF
TGTGCCAGTAGTATAGGGCAAGCGCGAACCTCCTACGAGCAGTACTTC
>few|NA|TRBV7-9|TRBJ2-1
CASSPGPGHEQFF
TGTGCCAGCAGCCCTGGGCCGGGTCACGAGCAGTTCTTC
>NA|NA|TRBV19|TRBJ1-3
CASSIDGPSPGNTIYF
TGTGCCAGTAGTATAGACGGACCCAGCCCTGGAAACACCATATATTTT
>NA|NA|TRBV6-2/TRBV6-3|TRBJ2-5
CASSYGGGRETQYF
TGTGCCAGCAGTTACGGGGGGGGCAGAGAGACCCAGTACTTC
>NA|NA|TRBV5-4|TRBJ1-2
CASSQGRTANYGYTF
TGTGCCAGCAGTCAAGGCCGGACGGCAAACTATGGCTACACCTTC
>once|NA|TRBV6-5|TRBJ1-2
CASTPQVANYGYTF
TGTGCCAGCACCCCACAGGTGGCTAACTATGGCTACACCTTC
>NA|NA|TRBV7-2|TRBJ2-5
CASSLGPGLETQYF
TGTGCCAGCAGCTTAGGCCCGGGGTTGGAGACCCAGTACTTC
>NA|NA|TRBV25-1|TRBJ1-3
CASSDIGANGNTIYF
TGTGCCAGCAGTGATATCGGGGCTAATGGAAACACCATATATTTT
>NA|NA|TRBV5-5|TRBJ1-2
CASSSFQNYGYTF
TGTGCCAGCAGCTCGTTTCAGAACTATGGCTACACCTTC
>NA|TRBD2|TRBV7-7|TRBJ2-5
CASSFDWRGGAETQYF
TGTGCCAGCAGCTTCGATTGGCGGGGGGGCGCTGAGACCCAGTACTTC
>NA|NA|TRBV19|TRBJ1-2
CASSIQDSWNYGYTF
TGTGCCAGTAGTATACAGGACAGTTGGAACTATGGCTACACCTTC
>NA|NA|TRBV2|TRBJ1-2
CASSTGADYGYTF
TGTGCCAGCAGTACCGGGGCAGACTATGGCTACACCTTC
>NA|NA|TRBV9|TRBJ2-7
CASNPAGRLGEQYF
TGTGCCAGCAACCCCGCAGGGCGGTTGGGCGAGCAGTACTTC
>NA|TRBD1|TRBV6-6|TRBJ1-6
CASSLPPDRSLHF
TGTGCCAGCAGTCTCCCCCCGGACAGGTCTCTCCACTTT
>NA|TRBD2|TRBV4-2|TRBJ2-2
CASSQGGLAGGTNTGELFF
TGTGCCAGCAGCCAAGGGGGCCTAGCGGGAGGAACAAACACCGGGGAGCTGTTTTTT
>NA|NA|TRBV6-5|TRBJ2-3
CASSTTGYLTDTQYF
TGTGCCAGCAGTACAACAGGGTACCTCACAGATACGCAGTATTTT
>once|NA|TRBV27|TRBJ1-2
CASSSPREGNYGYTF
TGTGCCAGCAGTTCCCCTCGGGAGGGGAACTATGGCTACACCTTC
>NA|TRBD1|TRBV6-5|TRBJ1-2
CASTGGYGYTF
TGTGCCAGCACAGGGGGCTATGGCTACACCTTC
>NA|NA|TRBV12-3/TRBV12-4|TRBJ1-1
CASSFGGPTEAFF
TGTGCCAGCAGTTTTGGGGGGCCCACTGAAGCTTTCTTT
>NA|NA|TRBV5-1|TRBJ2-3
CASSLGSPTDTQYF
TGCGCCAGCAGCTTGGGGAGCCCCACAGATACGCAGTATTTT
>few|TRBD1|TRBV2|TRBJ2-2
CASSPNRGIGGELFF
TGTGCCAGCAGTCCCAACAGGGGAATTGGCGGGGAGCTGTTTTTT
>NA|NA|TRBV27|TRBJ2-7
CASSTTGASYEQYF
TGTGCCAGCAGTACCACCGGGGCCTCCTACGAGCAGTACTTC
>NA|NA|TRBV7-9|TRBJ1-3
CASSSFGESGNTIYF
TGTGCCAGCAGCTCGTTCGGGGAGTCCGGAAACACCATATATTTT
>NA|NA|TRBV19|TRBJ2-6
CASNSGRSGANVLTF
TGTGCCAGTAACTCAGGGCGGTCTGGGGCCAACGTCCTGACTTTC
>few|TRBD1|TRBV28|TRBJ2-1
CASSPPDRGLHNEQFF
TGTGCCAGCAGTCCCCCAGACAGGGGCCTTCACAATGAGCAGTTCTTC
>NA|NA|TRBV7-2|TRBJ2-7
CASSFPGTAGSYEQYF
TGTGCCAGCAGCTTCCCTGGGACAGCGGGGTCCTACGAGCAGTACTTC
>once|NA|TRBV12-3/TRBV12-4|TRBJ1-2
CASSPLSYGYTF
TGTGCCAGCAGCCCCCTGTCATATGGCTACACCTTC
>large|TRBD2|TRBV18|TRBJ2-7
CASSPLLAGGSYEQYF
TGTGCCAGCTCACCATTACTAGCGGGAGGGTCCTACGAGCAGTACTTC
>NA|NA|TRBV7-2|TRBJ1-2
CASSPSGRYGYGYTF
TGTGCCAGCAGCCCCTCAGGGAGGTACGGCTATGGCTACACCTTC
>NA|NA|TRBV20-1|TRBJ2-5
CSASRVGGGGETQYF
TGCAGTGCTAGTCGGGTGGGAGGAGGGGGGGAGACCCAGTACTTC